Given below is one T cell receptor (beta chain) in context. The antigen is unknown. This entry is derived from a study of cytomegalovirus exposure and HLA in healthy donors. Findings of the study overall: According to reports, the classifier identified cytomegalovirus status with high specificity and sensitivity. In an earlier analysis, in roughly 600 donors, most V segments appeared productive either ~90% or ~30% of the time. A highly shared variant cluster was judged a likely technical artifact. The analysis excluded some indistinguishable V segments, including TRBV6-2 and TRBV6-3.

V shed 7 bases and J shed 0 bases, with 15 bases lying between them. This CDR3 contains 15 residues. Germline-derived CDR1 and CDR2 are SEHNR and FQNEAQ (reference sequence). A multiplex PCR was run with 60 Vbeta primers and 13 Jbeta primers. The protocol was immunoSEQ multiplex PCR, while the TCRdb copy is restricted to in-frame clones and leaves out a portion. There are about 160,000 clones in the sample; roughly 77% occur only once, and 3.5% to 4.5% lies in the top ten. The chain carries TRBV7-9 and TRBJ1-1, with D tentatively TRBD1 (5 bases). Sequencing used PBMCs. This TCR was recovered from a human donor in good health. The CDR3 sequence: CASTRGGDLNTEAFF. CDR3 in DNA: TGTGCCAGCACCCGGGGCGGGGACTTGAACACTGAAGCTTTCTTT.